Following are 23 T cell receptor beta chains from one sample sequenced in a study of graft-versus-host responses after intestinal transplantation. Clones were read by immunoSEQ multiplex PCR, and TCRdb kept only the in-frame ones, dropping some. The table has around 14,000 clones, roughly a third seen once. Responders that carried the CFSE label, approximately 200,000 of them, were plated with approximately 200,000 irradiated, violet-dye-labeled stimulator cells. The sequenced sample was alloreactive CD8+ T cells from a mixed lymphocyte reaction culture, obtained before intestinal transplant. The subset: CFSE-low proliferating T cells sorted from roughly 6-day pre-transplant mixed lymphocyte reaction (GvH or HvG direction). These receptors all come from a human patient who received an intestinal transplant.

There are a few counts of this clone. The rearrangement joins TRBV7-8 to TRBJ2-1; D not resolved. The CDR3 covers 13 residues. Germline V CDR1 and CDR2: SGHVS, FQNEAQ. Trimming removed 1 base from V and 10 bases from J, with 11 bases in between. DNA for the CDR3: TGTGCCAGCAGCTTAGTGAGGCCCGACGAGCAGTTCTTC. Protein product: CASSLVRPDEQFF. Variable domain in full (rest from reference TRBV7-8 and TRBJ2-1): GAGVSQSPRYKVAKRGQDVALRCDPISGHVSLFWYQQALGQGPEFLTYFQNEAQLDKSGLPSDRFFAERPEGSVSTLKIQRTQQEDSAVYLCASSLVRPDEQFFGPGTRLTVL.

The chain links TRBV27 to TRBJ1-1, with a possible D match to TRBD1 (5 bases). CDR1 and CDR2 from the germline V gene are MNHEY and SMNVEV (reference sequence). V shed 3 bases and J shed 0 bases, with 8 bases lying between them. The CDR3 is made up of 14 amino acids. This chain's CDR3 is CASSLGQMNTEAFF. The CDR3 nucleotides are TGTGCCAGCAGTTTGGGGCAGATGAACACTGAAGCTTTCTTT.

CDR3 residues: CASTRDSLQTGHEQFF. The CDR3 coding sequence is TGCGCCAGCACGCGGGACAGCCTACAAACAGGGCATGAGCAGTTCTTC. This sequence joins TRBV5-1 and TRBJ2-1; D is possibly TRBD1 (7 bases). The CDR3 covers 16 residues. Trimming cost V 6 bases and J 8 bases, with 24 bases left between them. Looked up from germline, CDR1 is SGHRS and CDR2 is YFSETQ.

This chain uses TRBV15 with TRBJ2-7; the match to TRBD1 covers 11 bases. This CDR3 comprises 14 residues. Germline CDR1 is LNHNV and CDR2 is YYDKDF (reference sequence). Losses at the gene ends were 5 bases for V and 3 bases for J; bases not matched to a gene: 3. CDR3 sequence (DNA): TGTGCCACCAGCGCCGGGACAGGGGGCTACGAGCAGTACTTC. Amino acids: CATSAGTGGYEQYF.

This clone was counted only a few times. This chain joins TRBV4-3 and TRBJ2-7; 10 bases are a match to TRBD1. The CDR3 contains 14 residues. With V trimmed by 2 bases and J by 3 bases, 1 base remained unmatched. Germline V lookup: CDR1 LGHNA, CDR2 YSLEER. CDR3 sequence (DNA): TGCGCCAGCAGCCAATGGACAGGGGGCTACGAGCAGTACTTC. Protein: CASSQWTGGYEQYF.

The CDR3, as DNA: TGTGCCAGCAGCCCTAGAGGATCGGGGGCCAACGTCCTGACTTTC. Protein: CASSPRGSGANVLTF. The rearrangement uses TRBV21-1 and TRBJ2-6; the table's D call TRBD2 went unverified against the DNA. TRBV21-1 is a recognized pseudogene. The CDR3 is made up of 15 amino acids.

This chain connects TRBV4-3 to TRBJ2-1; 7 bases fit TRBD2. The V gene end was trimmed by 0 bases and the J gene end by 1 base; junction bases not matched to a gene: 3. The germline gives CDR1 LGHNA, CDR2 YSLEER. CDR3 size: 16 residues. The CDR3 sequence is CASSQDRGVSYNEQFF. In DNA form, the CDR3 reads TGCGCCAGCAGCCAAGATCGGGGGGTTTCCTACAATGAGCAGTTCTTC.

This clone qualifies as medium-sized. V gene TRBV7-6 combines with J gene TRBJ2-7, with D tentatively TRBD2 (6 bases). Trimming pared 0 bases from V and 6 bases from J, leaving 15 bases between. The germline V gene has CDR1 SGHVS and CDR2 FNYEAQ. The CDR3 has 15 residues. CDR3 sequence (DNA): TGTGCCAGCAGCTTAGCGCTGACTAGAGCCGGCGAGCAGTACTTC. Encoded protein: CASSLALTRAGEQYF.

This sequence joins TRBV7-8 and TRBJ2-5; D possibly corresponds to TRBD1 (8 bases). Deletions cut 3 bases from V and 1 base from J, with 15 bases between. CDR3 length equals 16 residues. CDR1 SGHVS and CDR2 FQNEAQ come from the germline V gene. CDR3 coding DNA: TGTGCCAGCAGCTTCACAGGGGGGGAGGTCCAAGAGACCCAGTACTTC. As protein: CASSFTGGEVQETQYF.

V and J are TRBV7-2 and TRBJ2-1; 7 nucleotides align to TRBD1. The CDR3 sequence is 12 residues long. V gave up 4 bases and J gave up 7 bases; unmatched junction bases: 1. The germline V gene encodes CDR1 SGHTA and CDR2 FQGNSA. CDR3 sequence: CASSYRGNEQFF. In DNA form, the CDR3 reads TGTGCCAGCAGCTACAGGGGAAATGAGCAGTTCTTC. The full variable domain, rest sourced from reference TRBV7-2 and TRBJ2-1, is GAGVSQSPSNKVTEKGKDVELRCDPISGHTALYWYRQSLGQGLEFLIYFQGNSAPDKSGLPSDRFSAERTGGSVSTLTIQRTQQEDSAVYLCASSYRGNEQFFGPGTRLTVL.

This clone was seen just once. V is TRBV19 and J is TRBJ1-6; D is possibly TRBD1 (5 bases). Trimming shortened V by 4 bases and J by 2 bases, and 12 bases separated the two germline ends. Germline V CDR1 and CDR2: LNHDA, SQIVND (reference sequence). This CDR3 region has 16 residues. CDR3 residues: CASSNEGEAYNSPLHF. Written as DNA, the CDR3 is TGTGCCAGTAGTAACGAAGGGGAAGCCTATAATTCACCCCTCCACTTT.

This clone is a singleton in its sample. A junction end diverges from the germline sequence, so it may reflect a read error. This chain joins TRBV7-8 and TRBJ2-3; the D gene is possibly TRBD1 (6 bases). The CDR3 covers 13 residues. Germline CDR1 and CDR2: SGHVS and FQNEAQ. CDR3 protein: CASRAGGTDTQYF. CDR3 sequence (DNA): TGTGCAAGCAGGGCAGGGGGCACAGATACGCAGTATTTT.

In its sample, this clone ranks as medium-sized (0.01 to 0.1%). The chain has TRBV10-2 and TRBJ2-1; 7 nucleotides match TRBD2. Germline loops: CDR1 WSHSY, CDR2 SAAADI. The CDR3 runs 12 residues. The V gene end was trimmed by 7 bases and the J gene end by 10 bases; junction bases not matched to a gene: 7. CDR3 sequence: CASIDDGREQFF. The CDR3 DNA reads TGCGCCAGCATAGACGACGGGAGGGAGCAGTTCTTC.

This clone was seen more than once but under ten times. The rearrangement uses TRBV9 and TRBJ2-3; 8 nucleotides agree with TRBD2. There are 15 residues in the CDR3. CDR1 SGDLS and CDR2 YYNGEE come from the germline V gene. V gave up 6 bases and J gave up 2 bases; unmatched junction bases: 8. DNA for the CDR3: TGTGCCAGCAACGGTCCGGGGGGGCTCACAGATACGCAGTATTTT. As protein: CASNGPGGLTDTQYF. The whole variable domain, remainder taken from reference TRBV9 and TRBJ2-3, is DSGVTQTPKHLITATGQRVTLRCSPRSGDLSVYWYQQSLDQGLQFLIQYYNGEERAKGNILERFSAQQFPDLHSELNLSSLELGDSALYFCASNGPGGLTDTQYFGPGTRLTVL.

This clone was counted once. V and J are TRBV7-2 and TRBJ1-4, with 8 bases that match TRBD1. Losses at the gene ends were 1 base for V and 4 bases for J; bases not matched to a gene: 11. Germline V lookup: CDR1 SGHTA, CDR2 FQGNSA. CDR3 length: 18 amino acids. CDR3: CASSLGPPGQVDNEKLFF. CDR3 sequence (DNA): TGTGCCAGCAGCTTAGGCCCCCCGGGACAGGTAGATAATGAAAAACTGTTTTTT. The full variable domain, with the rest looked up from reference TRBV7-2 and TRBJ1-4, is GAGVSQSPSNKVTEKGKDVELRCDPISGHTALYWYRQSLGQGLEFLIYFQGNSAPDKSGLPSDRFSAERTGGSVSTLTIQRTQQEDSAVYLCASSLGPPGQVDNEKLFFGSGTQLSVL.

The chain uses TRBV4-3 and TRBJ1-5; 9 nucleotides align to TRBD1. Germline-derived CDR1 and CDR2 are LGHNA and YSLEER. The CDR3 spans 16 residues. The junction had 3 bases not matched to a gene; V was cut back by 3 bases and J by 0 bases. The DNA of the CDR3 is TGCGCCAGCAGCCAGGGGACAGGGAATAGCAATCAGCCCCAGCATTTT. Its translation is CASSQGTGNSNQPQHF.

This clone has a handful of counts. The genes are TRBV7-9 and TRBJ2-3; no definite D call. The CDR3 has 12 residues. Germline assignment: CDR1 SEHNR and CDR2 FQNEAQ (reference sequence). With 5 bases removed from V and 4 bases from J, the gap between germline ends came to 7 bases. CDR3 sequence reads: CASSPRPDTQYF. The CDR3, as DNA: TGTGCCAGCAGCCCTCGTCCAGATACGCAGTATTTT.

This chain links TRBV4-3 with TRBJ1-2, with 7 nucleotides matching TRBD1. Losses at the gene ends were 4 bases for V and 7 bases for J; bases not matched to a gene: 15. The CDR3 covers 16 residues. In germline, CDR1 is LGHNA, CDR2 YSLEER. CDR3 in amino acids: CASSRRLKGARAGYTF. In DNA form, the CDR3 reads TGCGCCAGCAGCCGACGATTGAAGGGGGCCCGCGCTGGCTACACCTTC.

The gene calls are TRBV18 and TRBJ2-2; 7 positions agree with TRBD1. J gave up 0 bases and V 1 base, and 2 bases lay outside the gene matches. CDR1 KGHSH and CDR2 LQKENI come from the germline V gene. The CDR3 has 16 amino acids. DNA of the CDR3: TGTGCCAGCTCACCACGGGGACAGACGAACACCGGGGAGCTGTTTTTT. This translates into CASSPRGQTNTGELFF.

This chain joins TRBV7-9 and TRBJ2-3; tentatively, D is TRBD1 (5 bases). The V end was cut by 3 bases, the J end by 11 bases, with 18 bases between. Germline V gene lookup returns CDR1 SEHNR and CDR2 FQNEAQ (reference sequence). The CDR3 covers 14 residues. CDR3: CASSFPVLEQGQYF. In DNA form, the CDR3 reads TGTGCCAGCAGCTTCCCTGTTCTAGAGCAGGGGCAGTATTTT.

The chain has TRBV11-3 and TRBJ2-7; TRBD2 is a possible D gene (5 bases). Trimming removed 5 bases from V and 1 base from J, with 12 bases in between. The CDR3 totals 14 residues. Germline-derived CDR1 and CDR2 are SGHNT and YENEEA. CDR3 sequence reads: CASSVSEVSYEQYF. Written as DNA, the CDR3 is TGTGCCAGCAGCGTGTCGGAGGTGTCCTACGAGCAGTACTTC.

This clone was seen more than once but under ten times. V and J are TRBV11-2 and TRBJ1-6; no clear D gene. This CDR3 has 18 amino acids. Trimming took off 5 bases at V and 0 bases at J, with 17 bases between the two ends. Germline loops: CDR1 SGHAT, CDR2 FQNNGV. The CDR3 sequence is CASSTSVPGSSYNSPLHF. The CDR3 DNA reads as TGTGCCAGCAGCACTAGCGTTCCGGGAAGCTCCTATAATTCACCCCTCCACTTT.

J is TRBJ2-5 and V is TRBV13, with a tentative D call TRBD2 (7 bases). There are 15 residues in the CDR3. Germline lookup yields CDR1 PRHDT and CDR2 FYEKMQ (reference sequence). V was shortened by 5 bases and J by 7 bases, with 20 bases between the two germline ends. In DNA form, the CDR3 reads TGTGCCAGCAGCCGGGGACACGGGGGGAGCCGGACCCAGTACTTC. Protein sequence: CASSRGHGGSRTQYF.